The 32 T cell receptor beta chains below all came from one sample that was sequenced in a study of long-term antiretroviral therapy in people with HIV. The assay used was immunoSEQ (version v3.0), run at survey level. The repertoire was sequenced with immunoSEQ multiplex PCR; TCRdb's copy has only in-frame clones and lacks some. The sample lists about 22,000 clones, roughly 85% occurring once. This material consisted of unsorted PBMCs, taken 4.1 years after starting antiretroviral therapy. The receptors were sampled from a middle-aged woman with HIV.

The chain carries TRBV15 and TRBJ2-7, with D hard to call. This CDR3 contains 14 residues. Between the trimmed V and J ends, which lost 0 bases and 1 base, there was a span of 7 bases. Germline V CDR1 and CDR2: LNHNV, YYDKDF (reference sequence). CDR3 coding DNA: TGTGCCACCAGCAGAGACAGATTATCCTACGAGCAGTACTTC. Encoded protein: CATSRDRLSYEQYF.

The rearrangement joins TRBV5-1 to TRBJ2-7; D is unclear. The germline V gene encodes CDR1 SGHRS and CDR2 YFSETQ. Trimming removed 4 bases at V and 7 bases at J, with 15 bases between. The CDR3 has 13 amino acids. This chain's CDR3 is CASSPSSSGEQYF. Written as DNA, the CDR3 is TGCGCCAGCAGCCCAAGTTCGTCGGGTGAGCAGTACTTC.

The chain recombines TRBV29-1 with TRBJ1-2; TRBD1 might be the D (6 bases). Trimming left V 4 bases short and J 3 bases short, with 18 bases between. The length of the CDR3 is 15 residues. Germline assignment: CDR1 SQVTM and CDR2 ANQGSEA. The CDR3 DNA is TGCAGCGTTGTGGGGGGCACAGTTCTGGACTATGGCTACACCTTC. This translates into CSVVGGTVLDYGYTF.

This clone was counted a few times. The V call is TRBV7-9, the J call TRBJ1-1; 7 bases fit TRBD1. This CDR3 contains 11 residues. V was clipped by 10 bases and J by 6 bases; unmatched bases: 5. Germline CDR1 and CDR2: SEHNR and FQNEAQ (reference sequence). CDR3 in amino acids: CATRQGSEAFF. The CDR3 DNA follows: TGTGCCACCAGACAGGGTTCTGAAGCTTTCTTT.

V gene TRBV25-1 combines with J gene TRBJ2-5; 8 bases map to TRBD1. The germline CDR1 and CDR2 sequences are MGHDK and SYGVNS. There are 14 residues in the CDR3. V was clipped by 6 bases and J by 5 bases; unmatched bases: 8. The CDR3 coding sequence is TGTGCCAGCAGGAGCACAGGGGGAAGGGAGACCCAGTACTTC. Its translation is CASRSTGGRETQYF.

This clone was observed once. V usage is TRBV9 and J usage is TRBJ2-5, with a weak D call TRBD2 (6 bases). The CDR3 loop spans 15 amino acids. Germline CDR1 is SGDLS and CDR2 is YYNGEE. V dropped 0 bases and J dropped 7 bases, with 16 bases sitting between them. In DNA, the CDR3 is TGTGCCAGCAGCGTAGAGGCGGGGCCTTTTGGGACCCAGTACTTC. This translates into CASSVEAGPFGTQYF.

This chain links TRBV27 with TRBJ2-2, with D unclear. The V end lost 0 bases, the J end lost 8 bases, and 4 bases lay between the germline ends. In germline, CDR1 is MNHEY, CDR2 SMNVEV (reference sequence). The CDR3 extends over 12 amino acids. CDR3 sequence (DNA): TGTGCCAGCAGTTTATCGGGGGGGGAGCTGTTTTTT. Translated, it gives CASSLSGGELFF.

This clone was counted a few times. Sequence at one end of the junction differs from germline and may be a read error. The CDR3 DNA is TGCGCGGGGGGACAGTACTACGAGCAGTACTTC. This codes for CAGGQYYEQYF. This chain connects TRBV5-8 to TRBJ2-7, with a tentative D call TRBD2 (8 bases). Germline loops: CDR1 SGHTS, CDR2 YDEGEE. The CDR3 has 11 residues.

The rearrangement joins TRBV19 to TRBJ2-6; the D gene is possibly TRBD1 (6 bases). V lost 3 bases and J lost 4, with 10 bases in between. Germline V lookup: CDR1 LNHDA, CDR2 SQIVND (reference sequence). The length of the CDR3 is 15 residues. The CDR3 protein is CASSIEGVGANVLTF. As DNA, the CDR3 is TGTGCCAGTAGTATTGAGGGGGTGGGGGCCAACGTCCTGACTTTC.

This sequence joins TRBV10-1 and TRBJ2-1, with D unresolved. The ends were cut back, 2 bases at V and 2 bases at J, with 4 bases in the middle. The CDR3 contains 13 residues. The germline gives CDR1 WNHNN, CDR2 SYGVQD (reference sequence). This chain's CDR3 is CASSEGTYNEQFF. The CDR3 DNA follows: TGCGCCAGCAGTGAGGGGACCTACAATGAGCAGTTCTTC.

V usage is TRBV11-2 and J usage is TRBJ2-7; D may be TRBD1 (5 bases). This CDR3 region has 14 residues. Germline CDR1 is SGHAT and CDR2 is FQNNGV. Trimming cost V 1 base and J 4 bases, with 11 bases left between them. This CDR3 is CASSLATQGYEQYF. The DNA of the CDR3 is TGTGCCAGCAGCTTAGCGACGCAGGGATACGAGCAGTACTTC.

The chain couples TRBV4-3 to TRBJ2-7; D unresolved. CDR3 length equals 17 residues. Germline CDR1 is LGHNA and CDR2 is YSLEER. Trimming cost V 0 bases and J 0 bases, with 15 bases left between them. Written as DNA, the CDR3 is TGCGCCAGCAGCCAAGATCTTCTCGCGCTTAACTCCTACGAGCAGTACTTC. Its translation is CASSQDLLALNSYEQYF.

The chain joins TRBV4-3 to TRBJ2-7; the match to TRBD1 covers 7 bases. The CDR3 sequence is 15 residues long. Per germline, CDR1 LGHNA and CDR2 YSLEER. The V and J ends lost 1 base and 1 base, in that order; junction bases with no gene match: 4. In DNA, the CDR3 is TGCGCCAGCAGCCAAGCGGACAGGCCATCCTACGAGCAGTACTTC. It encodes CASSQADRPSYEQYF.

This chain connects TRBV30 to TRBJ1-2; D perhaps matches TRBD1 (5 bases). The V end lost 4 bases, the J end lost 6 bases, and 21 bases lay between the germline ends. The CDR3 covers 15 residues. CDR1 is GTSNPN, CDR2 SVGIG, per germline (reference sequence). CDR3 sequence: CAWINRDPRRDGYTF. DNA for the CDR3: TGTGCCTGGATTAACCGGGACCCCCGCCGAGATGGCTACACCTTC.

DNA for the CDR3: TGTGCCAGCAGCGTTACAGGGAGCAATCAGCCCCAGCATTTT. Translation: CASSVTGSNQPQHF. This sequence joins TRBV5-6 and TRBJ1-5; D is possibly TRBD1 (6 bases). V shed 4 bases and J shed 1 base, with 9 bases lying between them. Germline CDR1 reads SGHDT; CDR2 reads YYEEEE. The CDR3 runs to 14 residues.

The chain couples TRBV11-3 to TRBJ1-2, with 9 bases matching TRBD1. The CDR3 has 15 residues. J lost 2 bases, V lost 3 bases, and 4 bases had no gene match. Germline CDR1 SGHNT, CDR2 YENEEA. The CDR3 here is CASSLPGQGNYGYTF. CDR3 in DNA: TGTGCCAGCAGCTTGCCTGGACAGGGGAACTATGGCTACACCTTC.

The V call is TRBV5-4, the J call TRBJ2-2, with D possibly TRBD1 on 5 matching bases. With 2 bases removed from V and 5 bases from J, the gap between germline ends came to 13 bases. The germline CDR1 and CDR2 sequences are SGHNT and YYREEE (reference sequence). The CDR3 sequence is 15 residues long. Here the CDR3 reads CASSFFQGGTGELFF. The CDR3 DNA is TGTGCCAGCAGCTTTTTCCAGGGTGGTACCGGGGAGCTGTTTTTT. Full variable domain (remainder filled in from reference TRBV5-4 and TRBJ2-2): ETGVTQSPTHLIKTRGQQVTLRCSSQSGHNTVSWYQQALGQGPQFIFQYYREEENGRGNFPPRFSGLQFPNYSSELNVNALELDDSALYLCASSFFQGGTGELFFGEGSRLTVL.

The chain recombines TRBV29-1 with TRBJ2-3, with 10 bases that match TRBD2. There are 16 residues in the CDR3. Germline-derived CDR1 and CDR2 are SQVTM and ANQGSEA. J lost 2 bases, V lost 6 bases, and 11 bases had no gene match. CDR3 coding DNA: TGCAGCGTCAGCGCCTGGACTAGCGGTTACACAGATACGCAGTATTTT. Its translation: CSVSAWTSGYTDTQYF.

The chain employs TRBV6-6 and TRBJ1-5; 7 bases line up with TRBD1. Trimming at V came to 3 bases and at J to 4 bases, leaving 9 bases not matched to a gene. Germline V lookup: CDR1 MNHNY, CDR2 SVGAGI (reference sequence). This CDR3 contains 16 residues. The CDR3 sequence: CASSYGETGRNQPQHF. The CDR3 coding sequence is TGTGCCAGCAGTTATGGGGAGACAGGGCGTAATCAGCCCCAGCATTTT.

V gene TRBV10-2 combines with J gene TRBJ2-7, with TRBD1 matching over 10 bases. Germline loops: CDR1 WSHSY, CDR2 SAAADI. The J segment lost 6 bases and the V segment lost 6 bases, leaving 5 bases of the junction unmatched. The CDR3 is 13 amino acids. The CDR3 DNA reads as TGCGCCAGCAGCTTGACAGGGGGCGTCGAGCAGTACTTC. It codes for CASSLTGGVEQYF.

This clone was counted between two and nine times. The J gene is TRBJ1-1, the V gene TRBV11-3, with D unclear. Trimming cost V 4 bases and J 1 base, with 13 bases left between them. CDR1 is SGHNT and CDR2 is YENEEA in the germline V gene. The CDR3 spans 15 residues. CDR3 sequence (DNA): TGTGCCAGCAGCTCGCGGTTTGTGTGGAACACTGAAGCTTTCTTT. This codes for CASSSRFVWNTEAFF. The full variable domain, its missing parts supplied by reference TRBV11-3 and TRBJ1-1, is EAGVVQSPRYKIIEKKQPVAFWCNPISGHNTLYWYLQNLGQGPELLIRYENEEAVDDSQLPKDRFSAERLKGVDSTLKIQPAELGDSAVYLCASSSRFVWNTEAFFGQGTRLTVV.

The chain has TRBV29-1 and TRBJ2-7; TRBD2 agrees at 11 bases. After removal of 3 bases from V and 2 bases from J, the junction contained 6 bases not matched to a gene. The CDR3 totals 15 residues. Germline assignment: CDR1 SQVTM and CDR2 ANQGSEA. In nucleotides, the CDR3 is TGCAGCGTTGATACCGGGACTAGCGGAACCTACGAGCAGTACTTC. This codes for CSVDTGTSGTYEQYF.

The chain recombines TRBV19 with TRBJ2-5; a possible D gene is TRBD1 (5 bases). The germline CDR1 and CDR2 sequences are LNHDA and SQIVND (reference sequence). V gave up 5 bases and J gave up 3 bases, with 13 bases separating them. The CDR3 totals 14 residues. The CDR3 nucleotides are TGTGCCAGTAGTGCCCGACAGTACAAAGAGACCCAGTACTTC. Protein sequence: CASSARQYKETQYF.

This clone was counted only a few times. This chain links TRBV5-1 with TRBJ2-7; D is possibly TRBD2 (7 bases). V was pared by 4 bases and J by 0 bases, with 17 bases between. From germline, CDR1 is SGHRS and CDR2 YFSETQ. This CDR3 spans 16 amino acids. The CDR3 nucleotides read TGCGCCAGCAGCAAACAAGGGGGGGGCCGCTCCTACGAGCAGTACTTC. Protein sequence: CASSKQGGGRSYEQYF.

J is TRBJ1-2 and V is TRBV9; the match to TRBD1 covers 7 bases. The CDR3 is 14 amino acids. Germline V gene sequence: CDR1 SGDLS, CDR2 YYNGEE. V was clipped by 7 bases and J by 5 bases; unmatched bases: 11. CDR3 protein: CASHRGGGLYGYTF. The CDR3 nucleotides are TGTGCCAGCCACCGAGGGGGCGGACTGTATGGCTACACCTTC.

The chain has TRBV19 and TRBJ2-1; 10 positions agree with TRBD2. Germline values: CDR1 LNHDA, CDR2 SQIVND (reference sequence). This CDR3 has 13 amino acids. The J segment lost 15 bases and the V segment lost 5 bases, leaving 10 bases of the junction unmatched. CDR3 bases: TGTGCCAGTAGTGCGACTAGCGGGTGGGTCGGGTTCTTC. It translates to CASSATSGWVGFF.

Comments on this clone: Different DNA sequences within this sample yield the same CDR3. The CDR3 nucleotides read TGCGCCAGCAGCTTTAGTCCAGGGAGGTTGAACACTGAAGCTTTCTTT. Protein product: CASSFSPGRLNTEAFF. The gene calls are TRBV5-1 and TRBJ1-1; possibly TRBD1 for D (5 bases). The CDR3 contains 16 residues. CDR1 SGHRS and CDR2 YFSETQ come from the germline V gene. Trimming took 2 bases from V and 0 from J, leaving 14 bases between them.

DNA for the CDR3: TGTGCCAGCAGTTACCGGGGGGGCTACACCTTC. As protein: CASSYRGGYTF. The rearrangement joins TRBV6-5 to TRBJ1-2, with D perhaps TRBD1 (5 bases). This CDR3 has 11 residues. Trimming removed 2 bases at V and 8 bases at J, with 6 bases between. CDR1 MNHEY and CDR2 SVGAGI come from the germline V gene.

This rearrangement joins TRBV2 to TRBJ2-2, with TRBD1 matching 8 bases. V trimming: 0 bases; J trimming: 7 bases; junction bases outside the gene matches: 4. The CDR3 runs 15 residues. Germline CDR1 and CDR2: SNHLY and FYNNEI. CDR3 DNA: TGTGCCAGCAGTGAAGCCCAGGGGGCAGTCGGGGAGCTGTTTTTT. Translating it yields CASSEAQGAVGELFF. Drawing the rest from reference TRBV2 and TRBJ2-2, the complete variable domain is EPEVTQTPSHQVTQMGQEVILRCVPISNHLYFYWYRQILGQKVEFLVSFYNNEISEKSEIFDDQFSVERPDGSNFTLKIRSTKLEDSAMYFCASSEAQGAVGELFFGEGSRLTVL.

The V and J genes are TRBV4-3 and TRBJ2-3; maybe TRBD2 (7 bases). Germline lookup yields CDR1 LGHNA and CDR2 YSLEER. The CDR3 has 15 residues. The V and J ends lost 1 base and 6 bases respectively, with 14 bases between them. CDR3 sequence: CASSQAKGGGDTQYF. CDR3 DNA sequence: TGCGCCAGCAGCCAAGCGAAGGGGGGAGGGGATACGCAGTATTTT.

CDR3 sequence (DNA): TGTGCCAGCAGCCTCCGACAGGGGGCTGACTATGGCTACACCTTC. Protein: CASSLRQGADYGYTF. The V call is TRBV11-2, the J call TRBJ1-2; 10 bases agree with TRBD1. This CDR3 region has 15 residues. Germline CDR1 and CDR2: SGHAT and FQNNGV. V gave up 5 bases and J gave up 3 bases; unmatched junction bases: 6.

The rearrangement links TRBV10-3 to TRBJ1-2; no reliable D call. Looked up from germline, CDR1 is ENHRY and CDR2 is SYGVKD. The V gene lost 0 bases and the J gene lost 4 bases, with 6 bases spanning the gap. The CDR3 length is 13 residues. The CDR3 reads CAISESVSYGYTF. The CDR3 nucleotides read TGTGCCATCAGTGAGTCGGTGTCCTATGGCTACACCTTC.